This TCR beta chain is from a study of cytomegalovirus exposure and HLA in healthy donors. On the study more broadly: Inside one of the first data releases sat about 85 million unique TCRs taken from HLA-typed donors.

V shed 3 bases, J shed 8 bases, and the junction held 9 bases outside the gene matches. The CDR3 covers 15 residues. Germline V gene sequence: CDR1 SGHRS, CDR2 YFSETQ. The PCR employed 60 Vbeta primers together with 13 Jbeta primers. Sequencing was performed with immunoSEQ multiplex PCR; in TCRdb, only in-frame clones are kept and a portion is missing. Of approximately 170,000 clones listed, roughly 85% are singletons. Study conclusions and caveats: The authors later found TCR association rates varying by HLA locus, with DRB1 most and HLA-C fewest.

Concerning this clone itself: Its antigen is unidentified.

This receptor was taken from a boy aged 2 to 10 in good health and CMV-seronegative. This rearrangement joins TRBV5-1 to TRBJ1-4, with TRBD1 matching over 8 bases. The material sequenced was PBMCs. The CDR3 nucleotides are TGCGCCAGCAGCTCCGGACAGGGAAGATGGGAAAAACTGTTTTTT. Amino acids: CASSSGQGRWEKLFF.